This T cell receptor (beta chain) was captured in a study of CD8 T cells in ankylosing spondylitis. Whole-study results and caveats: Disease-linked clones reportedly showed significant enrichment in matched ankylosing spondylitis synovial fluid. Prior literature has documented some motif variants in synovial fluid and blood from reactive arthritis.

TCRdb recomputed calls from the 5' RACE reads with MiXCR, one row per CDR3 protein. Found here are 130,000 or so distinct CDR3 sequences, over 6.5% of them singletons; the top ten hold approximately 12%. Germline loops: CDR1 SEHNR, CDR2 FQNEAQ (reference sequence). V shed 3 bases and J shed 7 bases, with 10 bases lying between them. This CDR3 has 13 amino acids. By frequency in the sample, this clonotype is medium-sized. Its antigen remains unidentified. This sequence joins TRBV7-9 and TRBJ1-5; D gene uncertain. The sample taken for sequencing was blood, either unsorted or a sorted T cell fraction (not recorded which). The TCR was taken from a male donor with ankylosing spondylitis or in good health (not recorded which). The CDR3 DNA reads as TGTGCCAGCAGCTTTAGGGAGGACCAGCCCCAGCATTTT. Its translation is CASSFREDQPQHF.